This T cell receptor beta chain was obtained from a study of shared clonotypes between healthy human individuals. The wider study: With ages of 18 to 49, the donors were two women and a few men. Every donor yielded three CD4 naive, three CD4 memory, two CD8 naive and one CD8 memory plate.

The assay was immunoSEQ multiplex PCR, and TCRdb's table has in-frame clones only and misses some. The sample consists of 2 million to 3 million clones, approximately 94% of them appearing once. The CDR3 runs to 15 residues. Trimming took 0 bases from V and 5 from J; bases not matched to a gene: 4. The germline gives CDR1 SGHDT, CDR2 YYEEEE. Sequenced input: naive CD4+ T cells from PBMCs. The subset denotes: CD45RA+ positively selected. This rearrangement joins TRBV5-6 to TRBJ2-5, with TRBD1 matching 10 bases. This clonotype was sampled from a man aged 18 to 30 in good health. Some clones in this sample may be carry-over from other donors' samples. DNA for the CDR3: TGTGCCAGCAGCTTGGTGACAGGGGGCTTGGAGACCCAGTACTTC. Translated, it gives CASSLVTGGLETQYF.